The clone carrying this T cell receptor beta chain showed up just a few times. Its specificity is unknown. This CDR3 comprises 15 residues. Germline V gene lookup returns CDR1 SGDLS and CDR2 YYNGEE. Trimming cost V 4 bases and J 0 bases, with 11 bases left between them. The data belong to a study of long-term antiretroviral therapy in people with HIV. Study at large: Specimens dating back about a decade before the 2015 immediate-ART recommendation are the oldest included. Study findings and constraints: Documentation of ART adherence, viral resistance or therapy changes was absent.

Survey-level immunoSEQ v3.0 assays were run. This table comes from immunoSEQ multiplex PCR, and its TCRdb copy is limited to in-frame clones, with some not included. The sample includes about 25,000 clones, almost 80% of them seen just once. This receptor was identified in a man aged 30 to 39 with HIV. This specimen consisted of unsorted PBMCs, obtained 2.1 years after starting antiretroviral therapy. This chain uses TRBV9 with TRBJ1-3; D unresolved. CDR3 sequence (DNA): TGTGCCAGCAGCCCCGCGCCCGTCTCTGGAAACACCATATATTTT. As protein: CASSPAPVSGNTIYF.